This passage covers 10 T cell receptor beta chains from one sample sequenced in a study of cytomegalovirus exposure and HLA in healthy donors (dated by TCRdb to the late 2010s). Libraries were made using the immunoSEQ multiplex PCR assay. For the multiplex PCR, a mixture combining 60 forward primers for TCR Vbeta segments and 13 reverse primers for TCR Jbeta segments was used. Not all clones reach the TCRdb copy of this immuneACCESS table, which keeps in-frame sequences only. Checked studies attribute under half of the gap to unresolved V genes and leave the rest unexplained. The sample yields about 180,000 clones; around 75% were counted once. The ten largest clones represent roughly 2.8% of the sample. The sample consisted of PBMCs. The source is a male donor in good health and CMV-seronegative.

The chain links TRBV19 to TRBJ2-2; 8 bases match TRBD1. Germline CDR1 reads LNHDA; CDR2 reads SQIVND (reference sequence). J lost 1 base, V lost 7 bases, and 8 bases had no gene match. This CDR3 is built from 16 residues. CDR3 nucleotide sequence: TGTGCCAGTAACCTTGACAGGGGCCGGAACACCGGGGAGCTGTTTTTT. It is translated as CASNLDRGRNTGELFF.

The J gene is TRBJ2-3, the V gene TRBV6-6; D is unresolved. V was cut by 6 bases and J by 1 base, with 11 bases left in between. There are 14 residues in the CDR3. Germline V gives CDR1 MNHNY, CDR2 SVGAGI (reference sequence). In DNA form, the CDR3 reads TGTGCCAGCAGCCAGGCGACACGCACAGATACGCAGTATTTT. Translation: CASSQATRTDTQYF.

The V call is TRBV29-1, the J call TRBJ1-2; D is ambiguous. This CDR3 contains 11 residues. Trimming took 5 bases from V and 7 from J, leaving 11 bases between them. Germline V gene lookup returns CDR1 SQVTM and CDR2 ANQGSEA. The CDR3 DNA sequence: TGCAGCGTTCAAAAGACGGGTGGCTACACCTTC. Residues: CSVQKTGGYTF.

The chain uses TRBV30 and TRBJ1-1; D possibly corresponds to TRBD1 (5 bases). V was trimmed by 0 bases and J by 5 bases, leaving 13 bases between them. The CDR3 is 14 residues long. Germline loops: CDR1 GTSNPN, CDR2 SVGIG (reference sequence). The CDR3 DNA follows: TGTGCCTGGAGTGTGGTCAGGGCAGGGACTGAAGCTTTCTTT. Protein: CAWSVVRAGTEAFF.

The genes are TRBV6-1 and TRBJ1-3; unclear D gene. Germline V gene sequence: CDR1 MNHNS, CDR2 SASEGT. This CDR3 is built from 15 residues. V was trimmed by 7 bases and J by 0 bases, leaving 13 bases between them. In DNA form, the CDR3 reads TGTGCCAGCAACGAAGGACTGCTCTCTGGAAACACCATATATTTT. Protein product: CASNEGLLSGNTIYF.

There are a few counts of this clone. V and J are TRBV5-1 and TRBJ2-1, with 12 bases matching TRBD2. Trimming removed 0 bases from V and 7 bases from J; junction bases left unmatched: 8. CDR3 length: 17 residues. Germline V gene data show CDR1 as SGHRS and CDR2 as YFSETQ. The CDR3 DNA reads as TGCGCCAGCAGCTTGGCCATAGGACTAGCGGGACGTAATGAGCAGTTCTTC. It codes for CASSLAIGLAGRNEQFF.

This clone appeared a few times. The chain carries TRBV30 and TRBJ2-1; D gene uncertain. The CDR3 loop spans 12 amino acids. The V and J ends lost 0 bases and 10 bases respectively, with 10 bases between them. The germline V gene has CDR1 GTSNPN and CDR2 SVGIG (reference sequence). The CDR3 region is CAWSVSSREQFF. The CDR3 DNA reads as TGTGCCTGGAGTGTATCTTCCAGAGAGCAGTTCTTC.

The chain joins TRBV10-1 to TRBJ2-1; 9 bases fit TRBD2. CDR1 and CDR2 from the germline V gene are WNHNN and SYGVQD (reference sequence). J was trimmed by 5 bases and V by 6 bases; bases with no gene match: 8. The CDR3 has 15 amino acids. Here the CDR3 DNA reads TGCGCCAGCAGCTTTAGCGGGAGACTAAACAATGAGCAGTTCTTC. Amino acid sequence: CASSFSGRLNNEQFF.

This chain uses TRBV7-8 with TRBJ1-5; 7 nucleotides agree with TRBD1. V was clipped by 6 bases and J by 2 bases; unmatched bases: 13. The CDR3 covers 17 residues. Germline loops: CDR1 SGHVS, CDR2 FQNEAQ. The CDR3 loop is CASSYTQGTVGNQPQHF. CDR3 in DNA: TGTGCCAGCAGTTACACCCAGGGGACAGTCGGCAATCAGCCCCAGCATTTT.

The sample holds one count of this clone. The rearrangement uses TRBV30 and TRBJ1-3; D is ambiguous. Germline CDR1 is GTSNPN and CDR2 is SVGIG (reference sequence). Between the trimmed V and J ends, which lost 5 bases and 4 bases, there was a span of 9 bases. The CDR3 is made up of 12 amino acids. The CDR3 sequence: CAWLTPGNTIYF. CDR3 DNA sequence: TGTGCCTGGCTGACACCCGGAAACACCATATATTTT.